The present T cell receptor (beta chain) was sequenced within a study of T-cell reconstitution after alpha-beta-depleted transplantation in children. Study-wide findings and caveats: Day-60 TCRbeta diversity that was high in some patients was derived from surviving recipient T cells and thymic progenitors. Hyperexpanded clones declined; after one year, newly produced T cells mostly supplied diversity. Several hundred expanded graft clones reportedly gave rise to the alpha-beta T cells present about two months after transplant.

Preparation of the TCRbeta library involved a method that used unique molecular identifiers. TCRdb independently ran MiXCR on the PCR reads; one entry per CDR3 protein. The table includes about 170,000 distinct CDR3 sequences, 11% detected once. This clonotype was detected many times. Its target is unknown. V shed 0 bases and J 2 bases; nucleotides not matched to a gene: 8. Per the germline V gene, CDR1 is MGHRA and CDR2 is YSYEKL. CDR3 length: 18 residues. The material was PBMCs, obtained before TCRalphabeta/CD19-depleted stem cell transplant. The clonotype originates from a boy younger than 10 with acute myeloid leukemia, due to receive a stem cell transplant. The chain uses TRBV4-1 and TRBJ1-3, with 9 positions matching TRBD1. The CDR3 protein is CASSQEALWDRAGNTIYF. Written as DNA, the CDR3 is TGCGCCAGCAGCCAAGAAGCGCTTTGGGACAGGGCTGGAAACACCATATATTTT.